This is a list of T cell receptor beta chains from one sample in a study of blood T cell repertoires in COVID-19. Some clones are missing from TCRdb's copy, which holds only in-frame ones; the method was immunoSEQ multiplex PCR. The repertoire consists of 100,000 to 150,000 clones, with 81% occurring once and the leading ten covering 17%. The sample was peripheral blood. The receptors originated from a man younger than 40 with COVID-19, enrolled during active disease. Each CDR3 is given with its conserved first and last residue. A D gene is named only where the DNA matches it firmly. Rows give clone size only sometimes, using once, few, many, or a class for an expanded clone.

abundance,j_gene,d_gene,v_gene,CDR3nt,CDR3aa
-,TRBJ2-1,TRBD2,TRBV27,TGTGCCAGCAGTTTATACCTAGCGGGAGTCGATGAGCAGTTCTTC,CASSLYLAGVDEQFF
-,TRBJ1-6,-,TRBV2,TGTGCCAGCTCCAGACAAACGATTGCATATTCACCCCTCCACTTT,CASSRQTIAYSPLHF
-,TRBJ2-2,TRBD2,TRBV28,TGTGCCAGCACAAAAAGCGGCGGGGGATACACCGGGGAGCTGTTTTTT,CASTKSGGGYTGELFF
-,TRBJ2-6,TRBD1,TRBV4-1,TGCGCCAGCAGTCCCAACCGCCGGGACAGGGTCCCCGGGACCAACGTCCTGACTTTC,CASSPNRRDRVPGTNVLTF
-,TRBJ1-3,TRBD1,TRBV5-5,TGTGCCAGCAGCTTGTGGACAGGGATCACTGGAAACACCATATATTTT,CASSLWTGITGNTIYF
once,TRBJ2-3,-,TRBV14,TGTGCCAGCAGCAAGCGGTCAGATACGCAGTATTTT,CASSKRSDTQYF
-,TRBJ2-7,TRBD2,TRBV28,TGTGCCAGCAGTCTGCGGGAGGGCGAGCAGTACTTC,CASSLREGEQYF
-,TRBJ1-2,-,TRBV4-2,TGTGCCAGCAGCCCCGGCGGCAACTTCTATGGCTACACCTTC,CASSPGGNFYGYTF
-,TRBJ1-5,-,TRBV28,TGTGCCAGCATTCCTGTAGGGAGGAGTCAGCCCCAGCATTTT,CASIPVGRSQPQHF
once,TRBJ2-7,TRBD1,TRBV6-6,TGTGCCAGCAGTCCCCGGGACAGGGGCTACGAGCAGTACTTC,CASSPRDRGYEQYF
-,TRBJ1-6,-,TRBV6-5,TGTGCCAGCAGTTACTCAGGGGTTAATTCACCCCTCCACTTT,CASSYSGVNSPLHF
-,TRBJ1-1,TRBD1,TRBV9,TGTGCCAGCAGAACTACGGGACAGCAGAACACTGAAGCTTTCTTT,CASRTTGQQNTEAFF
-,TRBJ2-1,TRBD2,TRBV30,TGTGCCTGGAGTGTATTGGGGGGGGAGCAGTTCTTC,CAWSVLGGEQFF
once,TRBJ2-7,-,TRBV11-3,TGTGCCAGCAGCTTAGGCGACAGTCCCTACGAGCAGTACTTC,CASSLGDSPYEQYF
-,TRBJ2-7,-,TRBV12-5,TGTGCTAGTGGAAGGGACACATCCTACGAGCAGTACTTC,CASGRDTSYEQYF
-,TRBJ2-5,TRBD2,TRBV7-2,TGTGCCAGCAGCTTAGGGGTAGCGGGGGGTCAAGAGACCCAGTACTTC,CASSLGVAGGQETQYF
-,TRBJ2-2,TRBD2,TRBV7-8,TGTGCCAGCAGCGGTAGTGGGCTAGCGGGAGCGAACACCGGGGAGCTGTTTTTT,CASSGSGLAGANTGELFF
few,TRBJ2-7,-,TRBV28,TGTGCCAGCAGTCCCCCCGTTGGGGGGACCTACGAGCAGTACTTC,CASSPPVGGTYEQYF
-,TRBJ2-2,TRBD2,TRBV2,TGTGCCAGCAGTGATGCGGGGGGGAAGAGGGAGCTGTTTTTT,CASSDAGGKRELFF
-,TRBJ2-5,-,TRBV3-1/TRBV3-2,TGTGCCAGCAGCCATTACAGTCAAGAGACCCAGTACTTC,CASSHYSQETQYF
-,TRBJ2-1,TRBD1,TRBV28,TGTGCCAGCAGTGTAACAGGGGGCATTGAGAATGAGCAGTTCTTC,CASSVTGGIENEQFF
once,TRBJ2-7,TRBD2,TRBV2,TGTGCCAGCAGTCCTATAGCGGGTACCTACGAGCAGTACTTC,CASSPIAGTYEQYF
-,TRBJ1-6,-,TRBV19,TGTGCCACACGAACCATCGAACGGGGGAACTATAATTCACCCCTCCACTTT,CATRTIERGNYNSPLHF
-,TRBJ1-2,TRBD1,TRBV14,TGTGCCAGCAGACAGGGGGTTCTAGGTGGCTACACCTTC,CASRQGVLGGYTF
-,TRBJ2-1,TRBD2,TRBV7-3,TGTGCCAGCAGCTTAAGCCCGTCGGCGGGGGGAAAGTCCAATGAGCAGTTCTTC,CASSLSPSAGGKSNEQFF